This TCR beta chain appears in the sequencing data of a study of blood T cell repertoires in COVID-19. With respect to this clone: A junction end diverges from the germline sequence, so it may reflect a read error.

The CDR3 is 14 amino acids. The germline gives CDR1 LNHDA, CDR2 SQIVND (reference sequence). The method was immunoSEQ multiplex PCR; TCRdb's version includes in-frame clones alone and lacks a portion of them. The sample yields around 130,000 clones, about nine tenths seen once. V gene TRBV19 combines with J gene TRBJ1-1, with a possible D match to TRBD1 (6 bases). This receptor was taken from a human donor with COVID-19, enrolled during active disease. The donor label of this sample is uncertain. Specimen: peripheral blood. In DNA form, the CDR3 reads TGTGCCAGTAGCCGCCACACAGGGAACGCTGAAGCTTTCTTT. This codes for CASSRHTGNAEAFF.